The rows below give T cell receptor beta chains drawn from one sample of a study of blood T cell repertoires in COVID-19. Some clones are missing from TCRdb's copy, which holds only in-frame ones; the method was immunoSEQ multiplex PCR. The repertoire holds some 220,000 clones, with over 75% as singletons. The sample comprised peripheral blood. The receptors originated from a woman aged 70-85 years with COVID-19, enrolled during active disease. CDR3s include the opening cysteine and the closing phenylalanine or tryptophan. Fields, in order: clone size, V gene, D gene, J gene, CDR3 DNA, CDR3 protein. The D gene is left open where the match is weak. Not all rows give a size; the values are once, few, many and, for expanded clones, a class.

.,TRBV10-3,.,TRBJ1-5,TGTGCCACCCACAGAGATAGCAATCAGCCCCAGCATTTT,CATHRDSNQPQHF
.,TRBV12-3/TRBV12-4,.,TRBJ2-5,TGTGCCAGCAGTTTTAGTCCACAAGAGACCCAGTACTTC,CASSFSPQETQYF
few,TRBV24-1,TRBD1,TRBJ1-2,TGTGCCACCAGGGACAGGGGGCGAGATGGCTACACCTTC,CATRDRGRDGYTF
.,TRBV6-5,.,TRBJ1-2,TGTGCCAGCAGTATGGGTGGGGGGATTCCCTATGGCTACACCTTC,CASSMGGGIPYGYTF
.,TRBV29-1,.,TRBJ2-5,TGCAGCGTTAGGAGCCAGACCCAGTACTTC,CSVRSQTQYF
few,TRBV19,.,TRBJ1-5,TGTGCCAGTAGTATATACAGGGATCAGCCCCAGCATTTT,CASSIYRDQPQHF
.,TRBV6-2/TRBV6-3,.,TRBJ1-2,TGTGCCAGCAGTTACCTCGGTGGCTACACCTTC,CASSYLGGYTF
.,TRBV6-5,.,TRBJ2-1,TGTGCCAGCAGTAAGGACTACTACAATGAGCAGTTCTTC,CASSKDYYNEQFF
.,TRBV29-1,TRBD2,TRBJ2-1,TGCAGCGTTGACGGCGGGGGGAACTACAATGAGCAGTTCTTC,CSVDGGGNYNEQFF
.,TRBV29-1,TRBD1,TRBJ1-1,TGCAGCGTCCCCGAGGGGGCTAAAGCTTTCTTT,CSVPEGAKAFF
.,TRBV18,.,TRBJ1-1,TGTGCCAGCTCACCGAGGACAGAACCAGCCCAAGCTTTCTTT,CASSPRTEPAQAFF
.,TRBV5-4,TRBD1,TRBJ2-3,TGTGCCAGCAGCGGGGGGACAGGACGTGATGATACGCAGTATTTT,CASSGGTGRDDTQYF
.,TRBV4-3,TRBD2,TRBJ2-2,TGCGCCAGCAGCCGGGAGCGGGGGGGGAACACCGGGGAGCTGTTTTTT,CASSRERGGNTGELFF
.,TRBV19,TRBD1,TRBJ1-2,TGTGCCAGTAGTATCGGGACAGGGGGCCGGTATGGCTACACCTTC,CASSIGTGGRYGYTF
.,TRBV30,TRBD2,TRBJ2-1,TGTGCCTGTAATATAGCGGGAGGGCACAATGAGCAGTTCTTC,CACNIAGGHNEQFF
.,TRBV5-4,.,TRBJ1-4,TGTGCCAGCAGCTTGGGGCAGGGTCGGGCTAATGAAAAACTGTTTTTT,CASSLGQGRANEKLFF
.,TRBV4-1,TRBD2,TRBJ2-1,TGCGCCAGCAGCCAAGAGGCTGGTCCGAGCGGGGGTCCCCGGGTCAATGAGCAGTTCTTC,CASSQEAGPSGGPRVNEQFF
.,TRBV4-1,TRBD2,TRBJ2-3,TGCGCCAGCAGCCAAGGGGAGGGGACTCGGATAGATACGCAGTATTTT,CASSQGEGTRIDTQYF
.,TRBV7-9,.,TRBJ1-2,TGTGCCAGCAGCCCGAGGGTCGGGGGAGATGGCTACACCTTC,CASSPRVGGDGYTF
.,TRBV10-3,.,TRBJ1-5,TGTGCCATCAGTGAGGAACAGGGTAACAATCAGCCCCAGCATTTT,CAISEEQGNNQPQHF
.,TRBV5-1,.,TRBJ1-2,TGCGCCAGCAGCTCCGGCGGAACTAACTATGGCTACACCTTC,CASSSGGTNYGYTF
.,TRBV6-2/TRBV6-3,TRBD2,TRBJ2-3,TGTGCCAGCAGCCCAACTAGCGGGAGGACCACAGATACGCAGTATTTT,CASSPTSGRTTDTQYF
.,TRBV24-1,.,TRBJ1-1,TGTGCCACCAGTGATGGGGGGGAAGCTTTCTTT,CATSDGGEAFF
.,TRBV13,.,TRBJ1-1,TGTGCCAGCAGCTTAAGGGGAACTGAAGCTTTCTTT,CASSLRGTEAFF
.,TRBV11-3,TRBD2,TRBJ2-7,TGTGCCAGCAGCCCTTTAGCGGGGAGCTACGAGCAGTACTTC,CASSPLAGSYEQYF
.,TRBV29-1,TRBD2,TRBJ2-1,TGCAGCGTTGAAACCGGGACTAGCGGGAGTTGGTATGAGCAGTTCTTC,CSVETGTSGSWYEQFF
.,TRBV12-3/TRBV12-4,.,TRBJ1-5,TGTGCCAGCAGTTTGGGGGCTTATCAGCCCCAGCATTTT,CASSLGAYQPQHF
.,TRBV9,TRBD1,TRBJ1-2,TGTGCCAGCAGCGCCGACAGGGGGATCTATGGCTACACCTTC,CASSADRGIYGYTF
.,TRBV25-1,.,TRBJ2-7,TGTGCCAGCAGTGAATTTGGGGTGGAGGTAACCTACGAGCAGTACTTC,CASSEFGVEVTYEQYF
.,TRBV4-3,.,TRBJ1-2,TGCGCCAGCAGCCAAGATCCGACAGGCTATTATGGCTACACCTTC,CASSQDPTGYYGYTF
.,TRBV11-3,.,TRBJ1-1,TGTGCCAGCAGCTTAGGGCGACAGATGAACACTGAAGCTTTCTTT,CASSLGRQMNTEAFF
.,TRBV5-1,.,TRBJ2-7,TGCGCCAGCAGCGGTCGGACAGTTAACGAGCAGTACTTC,CASSGRTVNEQYF
.,TRBV5-5,.,TRBJ1-6,TGTGCCAGCAGCCCTAATATATTGCGGGATAATTCACCCCTCCACTTT,CASSPNILRDNSPLHF
.,TRBV5-1,TRBD1,TRBJ2-7,TGCGCCAGCAGCGTCAGACAGGGATCCTACGAGCAGTACTTC,CASSVRQGSYEQYF
once,TRBV19,.,TRBJ1-5,TGTGCCAGTGAGATCCTGTTGGGAGATCAGCCCCAGCATTTT,CASEILLGDQPQHF
.,TRBV5-4,TRBD1,TRBJ1-1,TGTGCCAGCACCACTTGGGGACAGCTGAACACTGAAGCTTTCTTT,CASTTWGQLNTEAFF
.,TRBV3-1/TRBV3-2,.,TRBJ2-5,TGTGCCAGCAGCCTCCCACAGGGAGAAGAGACCCAGTACTTC,CASSLPQGEETQYF
.,TRBV19,.,TRBJ1-1,TGTGCCAGTAGTGGGCGGGCGGAAGCTTTCTTT,CASSGRAEAFF
.,TRBV6-6,.,TRBJ2-3,TGTGCCAGCAGTCTCAGCCAGGCTGATACGCAGTATTTT,CASSLSQADTQYF
.,TRBV7-3,TRBD1,TRBJ1-1,TGTGCCAGCAGCAATACAGGGGGCACTGAAGCTTTCTTT,CASSNTGGTEAFF
.,TRBV11-3,.,TRBJ1-3,TGTGCCAGCAGCTCGACACCCGGGAATGGAAACACCATATATTTT,CASSSTPGNGNTIYF